This T cell receptor beta chain was recovered during a study of blood T cell repertoires in COVID-19. Background on the study: Researchers got acute and convalescent COVID-19 samples from the United States, Italy and Spain.

The germline V gene has CDR1 SQVTM and CDR2 ANQGSEA. The CDR3 is 13 residues long. Generated by immunoSEQ multiplex PCR, the TCRdb table keeps only in-frame clones and is missing some. The sample records 35,000 to 45,000 clones, roughly 82% being singletons. This TCR came from a human donor in a cohort sampled during active COVID-19. The chain uses TRBV29-1 and TRBJ2-1, with 7 bases identical to TRBD1. Sequences were obtained from peripheral blood. The CDR3 region has the DNA TGCAGTGCCGGGACCCAGGGGGACAATGAGCAGTTCTTC. It specifies CSAGTQGDNEQFF.